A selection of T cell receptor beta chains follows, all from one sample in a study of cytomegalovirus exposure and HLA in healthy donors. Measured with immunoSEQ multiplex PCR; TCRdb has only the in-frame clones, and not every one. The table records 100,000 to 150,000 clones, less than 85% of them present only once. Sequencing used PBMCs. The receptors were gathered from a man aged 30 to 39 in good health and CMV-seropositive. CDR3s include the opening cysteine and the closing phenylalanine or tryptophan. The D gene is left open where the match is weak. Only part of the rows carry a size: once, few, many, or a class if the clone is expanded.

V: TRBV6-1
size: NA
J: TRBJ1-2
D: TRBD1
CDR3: CASSPQGATYGYTF
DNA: TGTGCCAGCAGCCCACAGGGGGCCACCTATGGCTACACCTTC

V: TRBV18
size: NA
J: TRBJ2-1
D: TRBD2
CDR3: CASSLAGGPYEQFF
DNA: TGTGCCAGCTCACTAGCGGGGGGGCCATATGAGCAGTTCTTC

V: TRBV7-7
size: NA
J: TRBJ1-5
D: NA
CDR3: CASSQTRGLPQHF
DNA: TGTGCCAGCAGCCAGACGCGGGGACTACCCCAGCATTTT

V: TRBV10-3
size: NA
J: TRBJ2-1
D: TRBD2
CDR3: CAISSTSGKGNEQFF
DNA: TGTGCCATCAGCTCTACTAGCGGGAAAGGGAATGAGCAGTTCTTC

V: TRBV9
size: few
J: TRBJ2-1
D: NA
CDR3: CASTKGGGRGNEQFF
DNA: TGTGCCAGCACCAAAGGGGGGGGAAGAGGGAATGAGCAGTTCTTC

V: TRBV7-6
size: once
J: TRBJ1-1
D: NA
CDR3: CASSPGDTEAFF
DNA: TGTGCCAGCAGCCCGGGTGACACTGAAGCTTTCTTT

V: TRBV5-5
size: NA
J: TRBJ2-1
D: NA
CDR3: CASSSGTLSYNEQFF
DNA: TGTGCCAGCAGCTCCGGGACACTATCTTACAATGAGCAGTTCTTC

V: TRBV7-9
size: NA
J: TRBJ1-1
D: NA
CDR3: CASSSTDTNTEAFF
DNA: TGTGCCAGCAGCTCGACGGACACGAACACTGAAGCTTTCTTT

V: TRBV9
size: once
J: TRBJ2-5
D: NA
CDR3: CASSVDGGWGRTQYF
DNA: TGTGCCAGCAGCGTAGATGGGGGGTGGGGCCGGACCCAGTACTTC

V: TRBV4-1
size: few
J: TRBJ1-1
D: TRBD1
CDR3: CASSQGSTGGVQAFF
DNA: TGCGCCAGCAGCCAAGGTTCAACAGGGGGCGTCCAAGCTTTCTTT

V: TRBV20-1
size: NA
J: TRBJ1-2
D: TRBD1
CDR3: CSAEGQGWTF
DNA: TGCAGTGCTGAGGGACAGGGCTGGACCTTC

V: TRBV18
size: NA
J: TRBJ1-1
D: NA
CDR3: CASSPVCRTLNTEAFF
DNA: TGTGCCAGCTCACCGGTTTGCCGGACACTTAACACTGAAGCTTTCTTT

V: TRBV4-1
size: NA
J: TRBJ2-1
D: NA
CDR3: CASSPQNTGVNEQFF
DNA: TGCGCCAGCAGCCCTCAGAATACGGGGGTAAATGAGCAGTTCTTC

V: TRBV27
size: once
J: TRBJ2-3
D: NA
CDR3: CASSPMTGSDTQYF
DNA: TGTGCCAGCAGTCCTATGACAGGTTCCGATACGCAGTATTTT

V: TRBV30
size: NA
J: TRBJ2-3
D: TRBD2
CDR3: CAWRAGGPTDTQYF
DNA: TGTGCCTGGAGGGCGGGGGGGCCCACAGATACGCAGTATTTT

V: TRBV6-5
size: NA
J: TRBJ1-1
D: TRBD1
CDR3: CASSPRTGSNTEAFF
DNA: TGTGCCAGCAGTCCCAGGACAGGTTCGAACACTGAAGCTTTCTTT

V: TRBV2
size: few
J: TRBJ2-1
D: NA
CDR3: CASSPENSAYSEQFF
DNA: TGTGCCAGCAGTCCTGAGAACTCCGCCTACAGTGAGCAGTTCTTC

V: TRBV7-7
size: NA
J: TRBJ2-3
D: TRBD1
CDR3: CASSLGAGTGGTDTQYF
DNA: TGTGCCAGCAGCTTAGGGGCCGGGACAGGGGGCACAGATACGCAGTATTTT

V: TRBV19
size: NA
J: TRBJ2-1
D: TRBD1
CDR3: CASSIGTGVDEQFF
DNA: TGTGCCAGTAGTATTGGGACAGGGGTAGACGAGCAGTTCTTC

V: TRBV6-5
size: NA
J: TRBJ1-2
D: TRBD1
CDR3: CASRETAGTDGYTF
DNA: TGTGCCAGCAGGGAAACGGCCGGGACAGATGGCTACACCTTC

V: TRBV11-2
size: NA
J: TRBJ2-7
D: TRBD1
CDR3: CASSLEFAGGDEQYF
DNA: TGTGCCAGCAGCTTAGAGTTCGCAGGGGGCGACGAGCAGTACTTC

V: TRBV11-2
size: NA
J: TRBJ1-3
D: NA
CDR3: CASSSRRRVSGNTIYF
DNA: TGTGCCAGCAGCTCCAGACGGCGGGTCTCTGGAAACACCATATATTTT

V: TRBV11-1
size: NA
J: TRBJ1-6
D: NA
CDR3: CASSLEGGDSPLHF
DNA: TGTGCCAGCAGCCTGGAGGGAGGGGACTCACCCCTCCACTTT

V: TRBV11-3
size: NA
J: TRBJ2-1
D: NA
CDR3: CASSLDGSSYNEQFF
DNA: TGTGCCAGCAGCTTAGACGGGAGCTCCTACAATGAGCAGTTCTTC

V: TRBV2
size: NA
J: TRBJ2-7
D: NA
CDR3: CASRNRGHPDEEQYF
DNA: TGTGCCAGTAGGAACCGAGGACACCCAGATGAAGAGCAGTACTTC

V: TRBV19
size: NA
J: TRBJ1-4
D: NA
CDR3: CASSPGQGLEEKLFF
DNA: TGCGCCAGTAGTCCCGGGCAGGGCCTGGAAGAAAAACTGTTTTTT

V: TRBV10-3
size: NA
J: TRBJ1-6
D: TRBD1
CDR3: CAIGGDRGGSSPLHF
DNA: TGTGCCATCGGGGGGGACAGGGGAGGCTCTTCACCCCTCCACTTT

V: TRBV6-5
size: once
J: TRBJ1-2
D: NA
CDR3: CASSYTGGGGYTF
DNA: TGTGCCAGCAGTTACACCGGGGGTGGCGGCTACACCTTC

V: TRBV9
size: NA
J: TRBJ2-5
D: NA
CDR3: CASSVDASPRGRGETQYF
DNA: TGTGCCAGCAGCGTCGACGCCTCTCCGCGGGGGCGGGGGGAGACCCAGTACTTC

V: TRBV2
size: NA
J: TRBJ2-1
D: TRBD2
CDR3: CASSDLAGGPNEQFF
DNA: TGTGCCAGCAGTGACCTAGCGGGCGGCCCCAATGAGCAGTTCTTC